A single sample is the source of the 2 T cell receptor beta chains below, sequenced in a study of OX40 agonist ivuxolimab in advanced cancers. Clones were sequenced by immunoSEQ multiplex PCR, and TCRdb holds only the in-frame ones, with some missing. The sample shows 55,000 to 65,000 clones, 80% to 90% of them seen only once. Source: CD4+ or CD8+ T cells sorted from blood, taken in a trial of the OX40 agonist ivuxolimab. These receptors originate from an adult with an advanced solid tumor such as melanoma, head and neck, liver or kidney cancer.

This chain links TRBV2 with TRBJ2-3; TRBD1 or TRBD2 may be the D gene (7 bases each). V lost 10 bases, J lost 0 bases, and 26 bases lay in between. Germline values: CDR1 SNHLY, CDR2 FYNNEI. This CDR3 spans 18 amino acids. The CDR3 nucleotides are TGTGCCACCTCGACAAGCCGGGCAGGGGGGGGGAGCACAGATACGCAGTATTTT. The encoded protein is CATSTSRAGGGSTDTQYF.

The gene calls are TRBV19 and TRBJ2-6, with 7 bases that match TRBD1. The CDR3 is made up of 15 amino acids. J lost 1 base, V lost 4 bases, and 1 base had no gene match. Germline loops: CDR1 LNHDA, CDR2 SQIVND (reference sequence). The CDR3 nucleotides are TGTGCCAGTAGTACGACAGGGTCTGGGGCCAACGTCCTGACTTTC. Its protein is CASSTTGSGANVLTF.